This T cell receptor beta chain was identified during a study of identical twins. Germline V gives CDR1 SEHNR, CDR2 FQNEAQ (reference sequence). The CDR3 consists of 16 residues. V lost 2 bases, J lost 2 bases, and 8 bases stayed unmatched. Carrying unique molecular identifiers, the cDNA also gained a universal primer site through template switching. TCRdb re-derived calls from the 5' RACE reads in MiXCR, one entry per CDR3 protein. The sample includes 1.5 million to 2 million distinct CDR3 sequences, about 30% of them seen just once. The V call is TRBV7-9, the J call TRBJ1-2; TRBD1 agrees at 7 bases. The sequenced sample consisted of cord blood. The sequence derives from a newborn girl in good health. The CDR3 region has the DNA TGTGCCAGCAGCTTATCCTTGACAGGGCTAAACTATGGCTACACCTTC. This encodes CASSLSLTGLNYGYTF.